This entry lists 30 T cell receptor beta chains sequenced from one sample in a study of blood T cells in healthy people across ages. Combining a sample-barcoded 5' primer with a J-beta primer mix, a second PCR ran for about 7 to 11 cycles. TCRdb itself ran the 5' RACE reads through MiXCR, one entry per CDR3 protein. The sample includes about 1.7 million distinct CDR3 sequences, approximately 28% of them seen just once. The sequenced sample consisted of blood. Every receptor here comes from a woman in her 30s in good health.

This clonotype was detected ten times or more. The junction departs from germline at one end; a sequencing error may be responsible. The CDR3 DNA follows: TGTGCCAGCAGCTTGGGGATCACAGATACGCAGTATTTT. Protein sequence: CASSLGITDTQYF. The chain links TRBV5-1 to TRBJ2-3; D remains unclear. CDR1 is SGHRS, CDR2 YFSETQ, per germline. The CDR3 is 13 amino acids.

This clonotype occurred a few times. The rearrangement uses TRBV28 and TRBJ1-2; D is undetermined. This CDR3 spans 13 amino acids. Germline CDR1 and CDR2: MDHEN and SYDVKM. Deletions cut 6 bases from V and 6 bases from J, with 14 bases between. The CDR3: CASSTLLWDGYTF. In nucleotides, the CDR3 is TGTGCCAGCAGCACATTGTTATGGGATGGCTACACCTTC.

This clonotype was seen only a few times. The genes are TRBV12-5 and TRBJ2-3, with 9 bases that match TRBD2. J gave up 2 bases and V 5 bases, and 8 bases lay outside the gene matches. Germline CDR1 reads LGHNT; CDR2 reads FRNRAP. CDR3 size: 16 residues. The CDR3 region is CASGPGLASITDTQYF. Written as DNA, the CDR3 is TGTGCTAGTGGTCCCGGACTAGCGTCGATCACAGATACGCAGTATTTT.

With respect to this clonotype: A read error may be the cause here, since a much bigger clone is one base away. The CDR3 DNA sequence: TGTGCCAGCAGCACCCACAGCCGGGGCAAACTCTCTGGGGCCAACGTCCTGACTTTC. As protein: CASSTHSRGKLSGANVLTF. The V call is TRBV21-1, the J call TRBJ2-6; the table's D call, TRBD1, has no DNA check behind it. TRBV21-1 has pseudogene status. The CDR3 consists of 19 residues.

The table lists this clonotype with many counts. V gene TRBV20-1 combines with J gene TRBJ2-1; TRBD2 matches 8 bases. Germline loops: CDR1 DFQATT, CDR2 SNEGSKA (reference sequence). Trimming at V came to 6 bases and at J to 9 bases, leaving 4 bases not matched to a gene. The CDR3 contains 11 residues. CDR3 coding DNA: TGCAGTGCCGGACTAGCCAGTGAGCAGTTCTTC. Its translation: CSAGLASEQFF.

This chain uses TRBV6-5 with TRBJ2-1; TRBD2 matches 13 bases. Germline lookup yields CDR1 MNHEY and CDR2 SVGAGI. The CDR3 has 15 amino acids. V shed 4 bases, J shed 8 bases, and the junction held 5 bases outside the gene matches. CDR3 DNA: TGTGCCAGCAGTTCCCCGGGACTAGCGGGATATGAGCAGTTCTTC. Translation gives CASSSPGLAGYEQFF.

This clonotype was found many times. The chain carries TRBV20-1 and TRBJ2-7; 7 bases map to TRBD2. CDR3 size: 17 residues. Trimming cost V 1 base and J 0 bases; bases outside gene matches: 12. Germline V gene sequence: CDR1 DFQATT, CDR2 SNEGSKA (reference sequence). CDR3 sequence (DNA): TGCAGTGCTAGAGCGGCGGGAGCGCCGCTCAGCTCCTACGAGCAGTACTTC. Residues: CSARAAGAPLSSYEQYF.

Only a few counts were recorded for this clonotype. This chain links TRBV12-3 or TRBV12-4 with TRBJ1-5; no clear D gene. V was shortened by 4 bases and J by 5 bases, with 9 bases between the two germline ends. This CDR3 region has 13 residues. The CDR3 DNA reads as TGTGCCAGCAGTTCCCATAGGGATCAGCCCCAGCATTTT. Its protein product is CASSSHRDQPQHF.

In this sample, this clonotype turned up a few times. J is TRBJ1-5 and V is TRBV20-1; D may be TRBD1 (6 bases). This CDR3 is 11 amino acids long. Germline lookup yields CDR1 DFQATT and CDR2 SNEGSKA (reference sequence). Deletions cut 6 bases from V and 11 bases from J, with 14 bases between. Here the CDR3 reads CSAPDRSSQHF. The CDR3 coding sequence is TGCAGTGCCCCTGACAGGAGCTCCCAGCATTTT.

In its sample, this clonotype was seen many times. The chain combines TRBV24-1 with TRBJ2-1, with TRBD2 as a possible D gene (5 bases). The CDR3 is 13 residues long. Trimming shortened V by 6 bases and J by 8 bases, and 13 bases separated the two germline ends. From germline, CDR1 is KGHDR and CDR2 SFDVKD. The CDR3 loop is CATSHGVADEQFF. The CDR3 coding sequence is TGTGCCACCAGTCACGGGGTGGCGGATGAGCAGTTCTTC.

The J gene is TRBJ1-2, the V gene TRBV27; TRBD1 agrees at 8 bases. The V and J ends lost 6 bases and 8 bases, in that order; junction bases with no gene match: 5. The CDR3 contains 12 residues. CDR1 and CDR2 from the germline V gene are MNHEY and SMNVEV (reference sequence). The chain's CDR3 is CASSPQGEGYTF. CDR3 sequence (DNA): TGTGCCAGCAGCCCACAGGGGGAAGGCTACACCTTC.

The chain has TRBV12-3 or TRBV12-4 and TRBJ1-1, with 8 bases matching TRBD1. The length of the CDR3 is 14 residues. Germline trimming cut 5 bases from V and 5 bases from J; bases unmatched to any gene: 7. CDR3 sequence: CASSKDRVGTEAFF. In nucleotides, the CDR3 is TGTGCCAGCAGTAAGGACAGGGTGGGAACTGAAGCTTTCTTT.

This clonotype occurred a few times. The CDR3 DNA follows: TGCGCCAGCAGCTTGCTCGGGGGGCGCGCAGATACGCAGTATTTT. It codes for CASSLLGGRADTQYF. V is TRBV5-1 and J is TRBJ2-3; tentatively, D is TRBD2 (7 bases). The germline V gene encodes CDR1 SGHRS and CDR2 YFSETQ. The CDR3 runs 15 residues. Trimming cost V 1 base and J 4 bases, with 13 bases left between them.

At least ten counts were recorded for this clonotype. The J gene is TRBJ1-2, the V gene TRBV5-1; 9 nucleotides line up with TRBD1. Trimming at V came to 6 bases and at J to 4 bases, leaving 7 bases not matched to a gene. In germline, CDR1 is SGHRS, CDR2 YFSETQ. The CDR3 loop spans 14 amino acids. CDR3 in DNA: TGCGCCAGCACCCTAGGACAGGGGCGCTATGGCTACACCTTC. It codes for CASTLGQGRYGYTF.

As for this clonotype: This may come from a read error, since a much larger clone is one base off. The rearrangement uses TRBV10-3 and TRBJ2-4; D is perhaps TRBD1 (6 bases). Germline V lookup: CDR1 ENHRY, CDR2 SYGVKD. The V gene lost 10 bases and the J gene lost 13 bases, with 23 bases spanning the gap. CDR3 length: 13 residues. The CDR3 coding sequence is TGTGCCAACAGCGAACGGACAGCGTGGGAGCAGTACTTC. As protein: CANSERTAWEQYF.

This clonotype was found a few times. The gene calls are TRBV6-6 and TRBJ1-4; D not certain. The length of the CDR3 is 13 residues. Trimming took off 3 bases at V and 9 bases at J, with 11 bases between the two ends. Per germline, CDR1 MNHNY and CDR2 SVGAGI (reference sequence). Written as DNA, the CDR3 is TGTGCCAGCAGTTATCGAGGAAATAAAAAACTGTTTTTT. Translating it yields CASSYRGNKKLFF.

This clonotype was observed many times. The rearrangement joins TRBV5-1 to TRBJ2-1, with D unresolved. The V gene lost 8 bases and the J gene lost 7 bases, with 16 bases spanning the gap. The CDR3 totals 13 residues. Germline V lookup: CDR1 SGHRS, CDR2 YFSETQ. CDR3 amino acids: CASTIGPVNEQFF. The CDR3 nucleotides read TGCGCCAGTACGATCGGCCCTGTTAATGAGCAGTTCTTC. Supplemented by reference TRBV5-1 and TRBJ2-1, the full variable domain reads KAGVTQTPRYLIKTRGQQVTLSCSPISGHRSVSWYQQTPGQGLQFLFEYFSETQRNKGNFPGRFSGRQFSNSRSEMNVSTLELGDSALYLCASTIGPVNEQFFGPGTRLTVL.

As for this clonotype: This may arise from a read error, as a much more abundant clone is one base away. The rearrangement joins TRBV25-1 to TRBJ2-5, with TRBD2 matching 8 bases. The junction had 6 bases not matched to a gene; V was cut back by 1 base and J by 2 bases. The CDR3 spans 16 residues. Per the germline V gene, CDR1 is MGHDK and CDR2 is SYGVNS. The CDR3 DNA follows: TGTGCCAGCAGTGAATTGGGGGCGGGGGGACAAGAGACCCAGTACTTC. This encodes CASSELGAGGQETQYF.

This rearrangement joins TRBV28 to TRBJ2-5; D remains unclear. Germline CDR1 is MDHEN and CDR2 is SYDVKM. The CDR3 is 12 residues long. V was pared by 3 bases and J by 7 bases, with 9 bases between. CDR3 loop: CASSFVHGTQYF. CDR3 DNA sequence: TGTGCCAGCAGTTTCGTCCACGGGACCCAGTACTTC.

V usage is TRBV9 and J usage is TRBJ2-1; maybe TRBD2 (5 bases). With the DNA end fitting TRBJ2-7 better, the J assignment may be wrong. Germline CDR1 and CDR2: SGDLS and YYNGEE. CDR3 length: 15 residues. CDR3 in DNA: TGTGCCAGCAGCGTAGCAGCGGTGAGTTGCAATGAGCAGTACTTC. The encoded protein is CASSVAAVSCNEQYF.

This clonotype was observed a handful of times. This CDR3 reads CASNMADTQYF. CDR3 sequence (DNA): TGTGCCAGCAATATGGCAGATACGCAGTATTTT. The J gene is TRBJ2-3, the V gene TRBV2; D is uncertain. The V gene lost 7 bases and the J gene lost 4 bases, with 6 bases spanning the gap. This CDR3 has 11 amino acids. The germline CDR1 and CDR2 sequences are SNHLY and FYNNEI.

In its sample, this clonotype was seen a few times. The CDR3: CASSGRPGLAGDINEQFF. The CDR3 DNA sequence: TGTGCCAGCAGTGGGCGACCGGGACTAGCGGGCGATATCAATGAGCAGTTCTTC. V and J are TRBV6-2 or TRBV6-3 and TRBJ2-1; 12 bases agree with TRBD2. The CDR3 is made up of 18 amino acids. The ends lost 5 bases at V and 6 bases at J; junction bases unmatched: 14. Per the germline V gene, CDR1 is MNHEY and CDR2 is SVGEGT.

V is TRBV4-2 and J is TRBJ1-6; the D is unclear. This CDR3 is built from 18 residues. The V end was cut by 1 base, the J end by 0 bases, with 13 bases between. CDR1 LGHNA and CDR2 YNFKEQ come from the germline V gene. The CDR3 nucleotides are TGTGCCAGCAGCCAAGCTAGTAGAAGCTTCTCCTATAATTCACCCCTCCACTTT. Amino acid sequence: CASSQASRSFSYNSPLHF.

The chain carries TRBV6-1 and TRBJ2-7; no firm D call. This CDR3 is built from 14 residues. The germline gives CDR1 MNHNS, CDR2 SASEGT. V lost 1 base and J 5 bases, leaving 12 bases between the germline ends. Here the CDR3 DNA reads TGTGCCAGCAGTGAAGGGCCGGTTGGGGACGAGCAGTACTTC. It is translated as CASSEGPVGDEQYF.

In this sample, this clonotype turned up a few times. The chain couples TRBV11-2 to TRBJ2-1; the D gene is possibly TRBD2 (5 bases). This CDR3 comprises 11 residues. Looked up from germline, CDR1 is SGHAT and CDR2 is FQNNGV. Trimming removed 4 bases from V and 11 bases from J, with 9 bases in between. This chain's CDR3 is CASSSERKQFF. The CDR3 DNA sequence: TGTGCCAGCAGCTCCGAGCGGAAGCAGTTCTTC.

This clonotype has only a few counts. The chain is built from TRBV7-9 and TRBJ2-7; D is uncertain. The V and J ends lost 5 bases and 1 base respectively, with 15 bases between them. This CDR3 contains 15 residues. Germline V gene lookup returns CDR1 SEHNR and CDR2 FQNEAQ (reference sequence). The DNA of the CDR3 is TGTGCCAGCAGCCCAGCTGGGGTAAGGTCCTACGAGCAGTACTTC. Amino acids: CASSPAGVRSYEQYF.

The chain links TRBV25-1 to TRBJ1-1; D call uncertain. The germline V gene has CDR1 MGHDK and CDR2 SYGVNS. The CDR3 sequence is 14 residues long. V was clipped by 8 bases and J by 4 bases, with 17 bases between them. The CDR3 spells CASRSGIGSTEAFF. The DNA for the CDR3 is TGTGCCAGCCGCTCTGGAATTGGTTCCACTGAAGCTTTCTTT.

This clonotype was seen only a few times. This chain connects TRBV7-8 to TRBJ1-1; no definite D call. The germline gives CDR1 SGHVS, CDR2 FQNEAQ. This CDR3 region has 16 residues. V dropped 0 bases and J dropped 5 bases, with 16 bases sitting between them. In DNA form, the CDR3 reads TGTGCCAGCAGCTTAGCTGGCAGTTCGGGTGCGACTGAAGCTTTCTTT. Residues: CASSLAGSSGATEAFF. Based on the CDR3 plus reference TRBV7-8 and TRBJ1-1, the full variable domain is GAGVSQSPRYKVAKRGQDVALRCDPISGHVSLFWYQQALGQGPEFLTYFQNEAQLDKSGLPSDRFFAERPEGSVSTLKIQRTQQEDSAVYLCASSLAGSSGATEAFFGQGTRLTVV.

This chain uses TRBV6-5 with TRBJ1-1; TRBD1 is a possible D gene (6 bases). Trimming cost V 6 bases and J 8 bases, with 10 bases left between them. Germline CDR1 and CDR2: MNHEY and SVGAGI. The CDR3 spans 11 residues. DNA for the CDR3: TGTGCCAGCAGGCGACAGGAGGAAGCTTTCTTT. Protein: CASRRQEEAFF.

The chain has TRBV20-1 and TRBJ2-1; either TRBD1 or TRBD2 may supply D (5 bases each). V shed 1 base and J shed 4 bases, with 14 bases lying between them. CDR3 size: 15 residues. Germline CDR1 DFQATT, CDR2 SNEGSKA (reference sequence). The CDR3 region has the DNA TGCAGTGCTAGAGCCCCGGGACGAAATTACAATGAGCAGTTCTTC. It encodes CSARAPGRNYNEQFF.